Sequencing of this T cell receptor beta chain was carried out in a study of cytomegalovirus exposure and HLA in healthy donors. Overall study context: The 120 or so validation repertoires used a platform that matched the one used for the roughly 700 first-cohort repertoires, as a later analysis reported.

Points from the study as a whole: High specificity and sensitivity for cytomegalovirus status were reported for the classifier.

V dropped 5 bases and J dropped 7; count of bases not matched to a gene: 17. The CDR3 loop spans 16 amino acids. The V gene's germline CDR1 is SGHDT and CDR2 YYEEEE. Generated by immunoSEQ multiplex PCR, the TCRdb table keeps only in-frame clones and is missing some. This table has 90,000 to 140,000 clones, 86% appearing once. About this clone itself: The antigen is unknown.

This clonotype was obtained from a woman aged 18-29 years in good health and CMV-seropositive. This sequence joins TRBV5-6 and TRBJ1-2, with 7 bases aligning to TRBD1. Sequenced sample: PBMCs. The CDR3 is CASSFGEGGGFGGYTF. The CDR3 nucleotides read TGTGCCAGCAGTTTCGGGGAAGGGGGCGGTTTCGGTGGCTACACCTTC.